These 27 T cell receptor beta chains share one sample of origin, sequenced in a study of cytomegalovirus exposure and HLA in healthy donors. Primers for the PCR totalled 60 Vbeta and 13 Jbeta. Libraries were prepared by immunoSEQ multiplex PCR; TCRdb keeps only in-frame clonotypes and omits some of them. The table lists approximately 100,000 clones, more than 60% of them singletons. Sequenced sample: PBMCs. The receptor source for this set is a female donor in good health and CMV-seronegative.

The V and J genes are TRBV5-1 and TRBJ2-7; no definite D call. V was clipped by 0 bases and J by 4 bases, with 5 bases between them. CDR3 length: 12 amino acids. The germline CDR1 and CDR2 sequences are SGHRS and YFSETQ. The CDR3 DNA sequence: TGCGCCAGCAGCTTGGGCGAATACGAGCAGTACTTC. It specifies CASSLGEYEQYF.

The rearrangement uses TRBV19 and TRBJ2-6; D remains unclear. Germline loops: CDR1 LNHDA, CDR2 SQIVND (reference sequence). Trimming removed 5 bases at V and 1 base at J, with 9 bases between. The CDR3 consists of 15 residues. CDR3 region: CASSARLSGANVLTF. CDR3 in DNA: TGTGCCAGTAGTGCTCGACTTTCTGGGGCCAACGTCCTGACTTTC. Full variable domain (rest looked up from reference TRBV19 and TRBJ2-6): DGGITQSPKYLFRKEGQNVTLSCEQNLNHDAMYWYRQDPGQGLRLIYYSQIVNDFQKGDIAEGYSVSREKKESFPLTVTSAQKNPTAFYLCASSARLSGANVLTFGAGSRLTVL.

J is TRBJ2-1 and V is TRBV5-1; D may be TRBD1 (6 bases). V lost 5 bases, J lost 0 bases, and 15 bases lay in between. Germline CDR1 and CDR2: SGHRS and YFSETQ. The CDR3 spans 16 residues. CDR3 sequence (DNA): TGCGCCAGCAGAAAGGGGGTCTCTAGCTCCTACAATGAGCAGTTCTTC. This translates into CASRKGVSSSYNEQFF.

This chain uses TRBV9 with TRBJ2-3; 8 bases align to TRBD1. Looked up from germline, CDR1 is SGDLS and CDR2 is YYNGEE. This CDR3 contains 15 residues. With V trimmed by 0 bases and J by 4 bases, 4 bases remained unmatched. The CDR3 reads CASSVAGQDADTQYF. The CDR3 coding sequence is TGTGCCAGCAGCGTAGCGGGACAGGACGCAGATACGCAGTATTTT.

V and J are TRBV27 and TRBJ1-6; possible D gene TRBD1, 6 bases. Trimming removed 3 bases from V and 10 bases from J, with 16 bases in between. The CDR3 is 15 amino acids. Germline V lookup: CDR1 MNHEY, CDR2 SMNVEV (reference sequence). CDR3 nucleotides: TGTGCCAGCAGTTTCAATACAGGGTGGGACTCACCCCTCCACTTT. Protein sequence: CASSFNTGWDSPLHF.

CDR3 nucleotides: TGCGCCAGCAGCTTAGGGACAGGGAGTAATTCACCCCTCCACTTT. This encodes CASSLGTGSNSPLHF. The chain recombines TRBV5-1 with TRBJ1-6, with 9 positions matching TRBD1. Looked up from germline, CDR1 is SGHRS and CDR2 is YFSETQ. With V trimmed by 2 bases and J by 6 bases, 3 bases remained unmatched. There are 15 residues in the CDR3.

The rearrangement joins TRBV6-1 to TRBJ1-4, with D hard to call. The CDR3 totals 10 residues. The V gene lost 6 bases and the J gene lost 10 bases, with 6 bases spanning the gap. Germline V gene sequence: CDR1 MNHNS, CDR2 SASEGT. CDR3: CASRYGKLFF. CDR3 bases: TGTGCCAGCAGATACGGAAAACTGTTTTTT.

The gene calls are TRBV25-1 and TRBJ1-5, with 7 positions matching TRBD1. Germline lookup yields CDR1 MGHDK and CDR2 SYGVNS. The CDR3 covers 16 residues. V gave up 3 bases and J gave up 4 bases; unmatched junction bases: 9. The CDR3 region is CASSDPGQAKNQPQHF. CDR3 DNA sequence: TGTGCCAGCAGTGACCCCGGACAGGCGAAGAATCAGCCCCAGCATTTT.

The J gene is TRBJ1-4, the V gene TRBV9; 9 bases align to TRBD1. V was clipped by 3 bases and J by 8 bases; unmatched bases: 5. CDR1 is SGDLS, CDR2 YYNGEE, per germline. This CDR3 is 14 amino acids long. DNA of the CDR3: TGTGCCAGCAGCGCGACAGGGGGTGGGGAAAAACTGTTTTTT. Translated: CASSATGGGEKLFF.

The chain joins TRBV23-1 to TRBJ1-1, with D perhaps TRBD1 (6 bases). TRBV23-1 has ORF status, its function being uncertain. The germline V and J ends were trimmed by 9 bases and 1 base, with 12 bases remaining between them. The CDR3 contains 13 residues. In nucleotides, the CDR3 is TGCGCCAGACGGGGGGGGGCGAACACTGAAGCTTTCTTT. Its translation is CARRGGANTEAFF.

This chain joins TRBV29-1 and TRBJ1-1; D may be TRBD1 (5 bases). The V gene lost 6 bases and the J gene lost 4 bases, with 18 bases spanning the gap. The length of the CDR3 is 14 residues. The germline V gene encodes CDR1 SQVTM and CDR2 ANQGSEA. The CDR3 nucleotides read TGCAGCGTAGTCCCCGGGGGTAGGGGCACTGAAGCTTTCTTT. As protein: CSVVPGGRGTEAFF.

The V call is TRBV21-1, the J call TRBJ2-2; the D call in the table, TRBD1, was not verified against the DNA. TRBV21-1 is noted as a pseudogene. This CDR3 has 16 residues. The CDR3 region has the DNA TGTGCCAGCAGCAAATTTCCCAGGGGATACACCGGGGAGCTGTTTTTT. Its protein is CASSKFPRGYTGELFF.

This chain links TRBV19 with TRBJ2-1; 7 bases are shared with TRBD1. Germline assignment: CDR1 LNHDA and CDR2 SQIVND (reference sequence). J was trimmed by 8 bases and V by 6 bases; bases with no gene match: 7. The CDR3 covers 13 residues. As DNA, the CDR3 is TGTGCCAGTAGCCGGGACAGTATTGATGAGCAGTTCTTC. This sequence encodes CASSRDSIDEQFF.

This rearrangement joins TRBV27 to TRBJ2-1; 9 nucleotides agree with TRBD1. This CDR3 spans 15 amino acids. The germline gives CDR1 MNHEY, CDR2 SMNVEV (reference sequence). V gave up 8 bases and J gave up 2 bases; unmatched junction bases: 7. CDR3 DNA: TGTGCCAGCGGGGAAAGGACAGGGGCCTACAATGAGCAGTTCTTC. Translation gives CASGERTGAYNEQFF.

The chain couples TRBV11-2 to TRBJ1-3; D ambiguous. The V and J ends lost 5 bases and 4 bases respectively, with 12 bases between them. Germline CDR1 is SGHAT and CDR2 is FQNNGV. The CDR3 loop spans 14 amino acids. CDR3 bases: TGTGCCAGCAGCAGACCGGGAGTAGGAAACACCATATATTTT. As protein: CASSRPGVGNTIYF.

This sequence joins TRBV19 and TRBJ2-5, with TRBD1 identical over 9 bases. Germline V lookup: CDR1 LNHDA, CDR2 SQIVND (reference sequence). V gave up 7 bases and J gave up 4 bases; unmatched junction bases: 10. This CDR3 is built from 15 residues. In DNA form, the CDR3 reads TGTGCCAGTACCGAGGGACAGGGCGGAAGAGAGACCCAGTACTTC. Translated: CASTEGQGGRETQYF.

V usage is TRBV5-1 and J usage is TRBJ2-3; possibly TRBD2 for D (5 bases). The germline V and J ends were trimmed by 1 base and 5 bases, with 11 bases remaining between them. From germline, CDR1 is SGHRS and CDR2 YFSETQ. The CDR3 sequence is 14 residues long. Here the CDR3 DNA reads TGCGCCAGCAGCTTGCGAGGGCCGGAAGATACGCAGTATTTT. Protein: CASSLRGPEDTQYF. The whole variable domain, filled in from reference TRBV5-1 and TRBJ2-3, reads KAGVTQTPRYLIKTRGQQVTLSCSPISGHRSVSWYQQTPGQGLQFLFEYFSETQRNKGNFPGRFSGRQFSNSRSEMNVSTLELGDSALYLCASSLRGPEDTQYFGPGTRLTVL.

This chain uses TRBV5-6 with TRBJ2-5; 9 positions match TRBD2. Germline V gene lookup returns CDR1 SGHDT and CDR2 YYEEEE. V lost 0 bases, J lost 4 bases, and 4 bases stayed unmatched. The CDR3 sequence is 15 residues long. The CDR3 loop reads CASSLEATSGETQYF. In DNA, the CDR3 is TGTGCCAGCAGCTTGGAGGCGACTAGCGGAGAGACCCAGTACTTC.

Concerning this clone itself: Other DNA sequences in this sample translate to the same CDR3. The V gene is TRBV20-1, the J gene TRBJ2-5, with unresolved D. The CDR3 has 11 amino acids. Germline V gene lookup returns CDR1 DFQATT and CDR2 SNEGSKA (reference sequence). Trimming took 1 base from V and 3 from J, leaving 3 bases between them. The CDR3 sequence is CSARAEETQYF. In nucleotides, the CDR3 is TGCAGTGCTAGAGCGGAAGAGACCCAGTACTTC.

The gene calls are TRBV5-1 and TRBJ2-7, with TRBD2 matching 8 bases. CDR3 length equals 18 residues. Unmatched junction bases numbered 12, after V lost 0 bases and J lost 1 base. CDR1 SGHRS and CDR2 YFSETQ come from the germline V gene. The CDR3 DNA is TGCGCCAGCAGCTTGGCCAAACGGGGCGGGGGGCAATCCTACGAGCAGTACTTC. Protein product: CASSLAKRGGGQSYEQYF. The full variable domain, in which reference TRBV5-1 and TRBJ2-7 provide the parts outside the CDR3, is KAGVTQTPRYLIKTRGQQVTLSCSPISGHRSVSWYQQTPGQGLQFLFEYFSETQRNKGNFPGRFSGRQFSNSRSEMNVSTLELGDSALYLCASSLAKRGGGQSYEQYFGPGTRLTVT.

This clone was detected a few times. This chain links TRBV6-5 with TRBJ2-3; 8 bases align to TRBD1. CDR1 MNHEY and CDR2 SVGAGI come from the germline V gene. This CDR3 has 12 amino acids. J was trimmed by 11 bases and V by 6 bases; bases with no gene match: 7. CDR3 sequence: CASSFTGGEQYF. In DNA, the CDR3 is TGTGCCAGCAGCTTCACAGGGGGTGAGCAGTATTTT.

CDR3 protein: CASSYSGGGLDSPLHF. The CDR3 DNA sequence: TGTGCCAGCAGTTACTCGGGAGGGGGTCTCGATTCACCCCTCCACTTT. The J gene is TRBJ1-6, the V gene TRBV6-5; D possibly corresponds to TRBD1 (6 bases). Trimming stripped 0 bases from V and 8 bases from J, with 14 bases between. Germline values: CDR1 MNHEY, CDR2 SVGAGI. This CDR3 is built from 16 residues.

The chain is built from TRBV28 and TRBJ2-7; the match to TRBD2 covers 7 bases. V lost 5 bases and J lost 4; bases outside the gene matches: 11. Germline V lookup: CDR1 MDHEN, CDR2 SYDVKM. The CDR3 extends over 15 amino acids. The CDR3 here is CASSPPGAGLYEQYF. The CDR3 DNA sequence: TGTGCCAGCAGTCCTCCAGGAGCGGGGCTTTACGAGCAGTACTTC.

This clone was seen only once. The junction differs from germline at one of its ends, possibly a read error. This sample includes further DNA sequences coding for the same CDR3. The chain uses TRBV6-5 and TRBJ1-2; tentative D call: TRBD1 (5 bases). Germline V lookup: CDR1 MNHEY, CDR2 SVGAGI. This CDR3 spans 14 amino acids. The CDR3 sequence: CASSSGGEIYGYTF. The DNA for the CDR3 is TGTGCCAGCAGCTCCGGGGGTGAGATCTATGGTTACACCTTC.

This clone has just one count. This chain links TRBV4-1 with TRBJ2-5, with D uncertain. This CDR3 region has 14 residues. V was pared by 1 base and J by 5 bases, with 11 bases between. Germline V gives CDR1 MGHRA, CDR2 YSYEKL. In nucleotides, the CDR3 is TGCGCCAGCAGCCAAGGTCCAGCGAGGGAGACCCAGTACTTC. Amino acids: CASSQGPARETQYF.

The CDR3 protein is CASSISLGQGQPQHF. CDR3 sequence (DNA): TGTGCCAGTAGTATAAGTTTGGGACAGGGACAGCCCCAGCATTTT. The chain carries TRBV19 and TRBJ1-5; 9 bases fit TRBD1. The trim removed 2 bases at V and 7 bases at J, leaving 6 bases unmatched. CDR3 length: 15 amino acids. Germline-derived CDR1 and CDR2 are LNHDA and SQIVND (reference sequence).

The J gene is TRBJ2-5, the V gene TRBV27, with a weak D call TRBD2 (7 bases). The J call could be wrong; TRBJ2-7 is a better fit for the DNA end. The CDR3 length is 12 residues. Germline CDR1 reads MNHEY; CDR2 reads SMNVEV (reference sequence). The CDR3 DNA reads TGTGCCAGCAGTTTAGCGGGGGCCGAGCAGTACTTC. Its translation: CASSLAGAEQYF.